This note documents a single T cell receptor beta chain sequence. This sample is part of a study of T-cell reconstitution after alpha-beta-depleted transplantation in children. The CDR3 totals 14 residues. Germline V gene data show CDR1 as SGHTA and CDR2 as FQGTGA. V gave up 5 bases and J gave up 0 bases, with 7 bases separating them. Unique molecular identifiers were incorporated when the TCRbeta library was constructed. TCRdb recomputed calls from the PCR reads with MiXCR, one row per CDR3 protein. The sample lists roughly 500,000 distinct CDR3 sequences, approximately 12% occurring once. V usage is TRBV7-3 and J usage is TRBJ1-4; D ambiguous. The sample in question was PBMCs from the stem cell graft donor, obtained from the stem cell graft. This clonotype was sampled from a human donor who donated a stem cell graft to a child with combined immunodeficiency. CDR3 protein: CASSETATNEKLFF. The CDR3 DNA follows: TGTGCCAGCAGCGAGACGGCAACTAATGAAAAACTGTTTTTT.